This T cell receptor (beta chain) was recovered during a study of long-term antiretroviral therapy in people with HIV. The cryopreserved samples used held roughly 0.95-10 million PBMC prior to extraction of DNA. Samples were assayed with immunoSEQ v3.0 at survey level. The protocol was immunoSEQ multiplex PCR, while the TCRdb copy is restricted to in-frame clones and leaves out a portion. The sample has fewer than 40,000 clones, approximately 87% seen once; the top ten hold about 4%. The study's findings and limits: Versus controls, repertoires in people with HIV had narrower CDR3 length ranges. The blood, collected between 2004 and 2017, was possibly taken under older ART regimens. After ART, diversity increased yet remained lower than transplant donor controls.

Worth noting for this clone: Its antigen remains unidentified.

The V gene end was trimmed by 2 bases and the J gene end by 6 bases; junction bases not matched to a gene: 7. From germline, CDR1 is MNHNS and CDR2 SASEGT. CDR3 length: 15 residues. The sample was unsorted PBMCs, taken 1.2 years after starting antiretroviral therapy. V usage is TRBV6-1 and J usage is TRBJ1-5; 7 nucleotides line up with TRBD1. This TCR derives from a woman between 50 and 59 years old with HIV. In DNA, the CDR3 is TGTGCCAGCAGTGAAAACAGGGGCAAAATTCAGCCCCAGCATTTT. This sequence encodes CASSENRGKIQPQHF.